This T cell receptor beta chain was identified during a study of blood T cell repertoires in COVID-19. The wider study: In each case, the material was cDNA or gDNA derived from T cells, B-cell-depleted T cells, or PBMCs.

Between the trimmed V and J ends, which lost 6 bases and 5 bases, there was a span of 11 bases. CDR1 MNHNY and CDR2 SVGAGI come from the germline V gene (reference sequence). The CDR3 contains 13 residues. Profiling relied on immunoSEQ multiplex PCR, and the TCRdb table lists in-frame clones only, not all of them. The sample has a few hundred thousand clones; about 89% are singletons. This chain joins TRBV6-6 and TRBJ1-5; D is perhaps TRBD1 (5 bases). The source is a woman aged 60 to 75 with acute or convalescent COVID-19. Sequences were obtained from peripheral blood. The CDR3 region has the DNA TGTGCCAGCAGCAGCGACAGTCATCAGCCCCAGCATTTT. Residues: CASSSDSHQPQHF.